The T cell receptor (beta chain) described here comes from a study of siplizumab effects on memory and regulatory T cells. Regarding this clone: Its target is not known.

Whole-study findings and limits: A major contribution to the alloresponse seemed to be made by naive T cells, which seemed more diverse than memory cells.

The data were produced by immunoSEQ multiplex PCR, yet TCRdb's version contains in-frame clones alone and is incomplete. The sample comprises roughly 120,000 clones, approximately 94% of which are singletons, and roughly 1.7% rests with the top ten. The sequence derives from a human donor in good health. The sample taken for sequencing was non-Treg CD4+ T cells sorted from blood.

CDR3 amino acids: CARQAEEGYQETQYF. Written as DNA, the CDR3 is TGCGCCAGACAAGCGGAGGAGGGGTACCAAGAGACCCAGTACTTC. This sequence joins TRBV10-1 and TRBJ2-5, with a weak D call TRBD2 (6 bases). Germline lookup yields CDR1 WNHNN and CDR2 SYGVQD (reference sequence). This CDR3 comprises 15 residues. V was pared by 9 bases and J by 0 bases, with 17 bases between.